The subject of this entry is one T cell receptor beta chain. The data stem from a study of control samples from healthy donors and cancer patients. CDR3 length equals 12 residues. Per germline, CDR1 MNHEY and CDR2 SMNVEV (reference sequence). V shed 6 bases and J 7 bases; nucleotides not matched to a gene: 2. Measured with immunoSEQ multiplex PCR; TCRdb has only the in-frame clones, and not every one. The top ten clones hold roughly 3.1% of a sample with 130,000 to 150,000 clones, 80% to 95% of them seen once. This receptor was taken from a man aged 25-40 years in good health. The sequenced sample was blood. This chain joins TRBV27 and TRBJ1-2; TRBD1 aligns across 10 bases. The CDR3 here is CASSGTGVGYTF. The CDR3 nucleotides read TGTGCCAGCAGCGGGACAGGGGTTGGCTACACCTTC.